Detailed here is one TCR beta chain. The data originate from a study of blood T cell repertoires in COVID-19. The assay was immunoSEQ multiplex PCR, and TCRdb's table has in-frame clones only and misses some. The sample records 250,000 to 350,000 clones, more than 70% being singletons. CDR1 is SEHNR and CDR2 is FQNEAQ in the germline V gene (reference sequence). The CDR3 extends over 16 amino acids. J was trimmed by 0 bases and V by 6 bases; bases with no gene match: 8. The TCR was taken from a woman in her twenties or thirties with COVID-19, enrolled during active disease. The sequencing sample was made of peripheral blood. The chain is built from TRBV7-9 and TRBJ1-1; TRBD1 matches at 9 bases. CDR3 in amino acids: CASSRSGTGLNTEAFF. CDR3 DNA: TGTGCCAGCAGTAGGAGCGGGACAGGGTTGAACACTGAAGCTTTCTTT.